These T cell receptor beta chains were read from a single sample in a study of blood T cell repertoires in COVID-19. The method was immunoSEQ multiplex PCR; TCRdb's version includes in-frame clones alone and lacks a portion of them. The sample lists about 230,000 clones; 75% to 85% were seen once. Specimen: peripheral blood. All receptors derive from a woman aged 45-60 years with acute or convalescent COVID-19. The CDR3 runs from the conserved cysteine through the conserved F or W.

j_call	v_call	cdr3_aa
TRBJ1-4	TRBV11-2	CASRDTHVEKLFF
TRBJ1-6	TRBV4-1	CASSPTGFSSYNSPLHF
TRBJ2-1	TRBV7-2	CASSPSLSAFF
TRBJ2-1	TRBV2	CASSGYLGRVAPEQFF
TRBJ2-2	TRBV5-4	CASSLETGSNTGELFF
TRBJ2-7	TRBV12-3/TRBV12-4	CASSFGRTGAYF
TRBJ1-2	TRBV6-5	CASSPRQGAIHGYTF
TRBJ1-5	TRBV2	CASFRTAQNQPQHF
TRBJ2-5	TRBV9	CASSVGTSGQETQYF
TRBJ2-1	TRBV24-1	CATSGQGNDNEQFF
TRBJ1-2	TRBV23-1	CASFCLGAYYGYTF
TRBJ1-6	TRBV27	CASSFAGFRSPLHF
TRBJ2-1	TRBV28	CASTYSGKVYNEQFF
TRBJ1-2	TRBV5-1	CASSLETGVLGYTF
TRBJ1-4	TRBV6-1	CASSEGTGVSNEKLFF
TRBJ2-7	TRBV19	CASSGQPRYEQYF
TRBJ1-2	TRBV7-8	CASSLTVNYGYTF
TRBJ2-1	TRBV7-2	CASSFYSGSSYNEQFF
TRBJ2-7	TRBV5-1	CASSRSGHEQYF
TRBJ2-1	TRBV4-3	CASSQGTSLEQFF
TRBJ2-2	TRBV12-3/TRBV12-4	CASSLAYPGELFF
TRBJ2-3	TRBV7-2	CASGPISRGAALDTQYF